This is a list of T cell receptor beta chains from one sample in a study of blood T cell repertoires in COVID-19. Produced via immunoSEQ multiplex PCR; TCRdb's table is partial and in-frame only. The sample includes around 140,000 clones, 75% to 85% of them seen just once. Sequencing was carried out using peripheral blood. All receptors come from an older man who had recovered from COVID-19. Both conserved end residues are part of each CDR3. Each record gives: clone size, J gene, CDR3 length, V gene, D gene, CDR3 DNA, CDR3 protein. A D gene is named only where the DNA matches it firmly. Size tells how often a clone was seen (once, few, many) or the class of an expanded clone, and some rows leave it out.

abundance: few
j_gene: TRBJ1-4
len: 14
v_gene: TRBV27
d_gene: TRBD1
CDR3nt: TGTGCCAGCAGTTTTCAGGGGGCTAATGAAAAACTGTTTTTT
CDR3aa: CASSFQGANEKLFF

abundance: once
j_gene: TRBJ2-4
len: 17
v_gene: TRBV11-2
d_gene: TRBD1
CDR3nt: TGTGCCAGCAGCTTAGCGGGGGACAGGGGATTCAAAAACATTCAGTACTTC
CDR3aa: CASSLAGDRGFKNIQYF

abundance: NA
j_gene: TRBJ2-1
len: 14
v_gene: TRBV15
d_gene: NA
CDR3nt: TGTGCCACCAGCAGAGGGACAAGGGGCCGTGAGCAGTTCTTC
CDR3aa: CATSRGTRGREQFF

abundance: NA
j_gene: TRBJ2-7
len: 13
v_gene: TRBV7-2
d_gene: NA
CDR3nt: TGTGCCAGCAGCAAAGTTGGAGGGGACGAGCAGTACTTC
CDR3aa: CASSKVGGDEQYF

abundance: once
j_gene: TRBJ2-7
len: 14
v_gene: TRBV7-2
d_gene: NA
CDR3nt: TGTGCCAGCACCCAGTTACTAACTTCCTACGAGCAGTACTTC
CDR3aa: CASTQLLTSYEQYF

abundance: NA
j_gene: TRBJ1-5
len: 15
v_gene: TRBV27
d_gene: NA
CDR3nt: TGTGCCAGCAGTTTTAATGGACAGAGCAATCAGCCCCAGCATTTT
CDR3aa: CASSFNGQSNQPQHF

abundance: few
j_gene: TRBJ2-1
len: 17
v_gene: TRBV7-9
d_gene: NA
CDR3nt: TGTGCCAGCAGCTCCCTTGCGGTGGAGGCCTCCTACAATGAGCAGTTCTTC
CDR3aa: CASSSLAVEASYNEQFF

abundance: NA
j_gene: TRBJ2-2
len: 14
v_gene: TRBV18
d_gene: NA
CDR3nt: TGTGCCAGCTCACCACCAGTCGGGACCGGGGAGCTGTTTTTT
CDR3aa: CASSPPVGTGELFF

abundance: NA
j_gene: TRBJ1-2
len: 14
v_gene: TRBV3-1/TRBV3-2
d_gene: NA
CDR3nt: TGTGCCAGCAGCCGGAAGGGGTTGGGGTCAGGCTACACCTTC
CDR3aa: CASSRKGLGSGYTF

abundance: NA
j_gene: TRBJ1-1
len: 14
v_gene: TRBV6-6
d_gene: TRBD1
CDR3nt: TGTGCCAGCAGTTACCAGGGGGTAGAAGGTGAAGCTTTCTTT
CDR3aa: CASSYQGVEGEAFF

abundance: NA
j_gene: TRBJ2-2
len: 14
v_gene: TRBV6-5
d_gene: NA
CDR3nt: TGTGCCAGCAGTTACAGCCAGGGGACCGGGGAGCTGTTTTTT
CDR3aa: CASSYSQGTGELFF

abundance: few
j_gene: TRBJ1-5
len: 15
v_gene: TRBV7-9
d_gene: TRBD1
CDR3nt: TGTGCCAGCAGCTTACAGGGGGCTTTGGGTCAGCCCCAGCATTTT
CDR3aa: CASSLQGALGQPQHF

abundance: NA
j_gene: TRBJ1-1
len: 11
v_gene: TRBV12-3/TRBV12-4
d_gene: NA
CDR3nt: TGTGCCAGCACCTCGGGGACTGAAGCTTTCTTT
CDR3aa: CASTSGTEAFF

abundance: NA
j_gene: TRBJ2-5
len: 13
v_gene: TRBV7-9
d_gene: TRBD2
CDR3nt: TGTGCCAGCAGGTCGGGACTAGCGGAGACCCAGTACTTC
CDR3aa: CASRSGLAETQYF

abundance: NA
j_gene: TRBJ2-3
len: 14
v_gene: TRBV27
d_gene: TRBD1
CDR3nt: TGTGCCAGCAGCCTTGACAGGGCCTCCGATACGCAGTATTTT
CDR3aa: CASSLDRASDTQYF